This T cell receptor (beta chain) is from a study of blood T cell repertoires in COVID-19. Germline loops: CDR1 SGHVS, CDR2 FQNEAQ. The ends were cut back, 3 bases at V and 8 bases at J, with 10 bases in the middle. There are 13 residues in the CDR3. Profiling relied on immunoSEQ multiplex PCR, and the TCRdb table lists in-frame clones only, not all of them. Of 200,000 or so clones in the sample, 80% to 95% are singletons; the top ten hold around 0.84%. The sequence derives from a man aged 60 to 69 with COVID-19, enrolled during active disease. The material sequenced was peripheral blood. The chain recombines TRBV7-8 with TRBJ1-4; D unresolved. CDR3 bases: TGTGCCAGCAGCTTCCGGGGTGGCGAAAAACTGTTTTTT. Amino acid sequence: CASSFRGGEKLFF.